This TCR beta chain emerged from a study of cytomegalovirus exposure and HLA in healthy donors. Study results and caveats: In a later analysis, TCR beta V- and J-gene trimming showed a link to a missense DCLRE1C variant.

Turning to this clone: No antigen is known for it. A junction boundary mismatches the germline segment, possibly from a read error.

PCR involved 60 Vbeta and 13 Jbeta primers. As processed by the authors: Roughly 11 million of the roughly 80 million unique TCR beta chains counted in a later analysis were shared. Clones were sequenced by immunoSEQ multiplex PCR, and TCRdb holds only the in-frame ones, with some missing. D and trimming come from the DNA, and the V and J calls and clone size come from that table. The sample shows 150,000 to 200,000 clones, roughly 85% of them seen only once. The CDR3 is 15 amino acids. In germline, CDR1 is SEHNR, CDR2 FQNEAQ (reference sequence). Source material: PBMCs. This receptor was taken from a boy aged 2-9 years in good health and CMV-seronegative. The V and J genes are TRBV7-9 and TRBJ1-2, with D possibly matching TRBD1 (6 bases). The CDR3: CSSSSEDSFNYGYTF. In nucleotides, the CDR3 is TGTTCCAGCAGCTCAGAGGACAGTTTCAACTATGGCTACACCTTC.